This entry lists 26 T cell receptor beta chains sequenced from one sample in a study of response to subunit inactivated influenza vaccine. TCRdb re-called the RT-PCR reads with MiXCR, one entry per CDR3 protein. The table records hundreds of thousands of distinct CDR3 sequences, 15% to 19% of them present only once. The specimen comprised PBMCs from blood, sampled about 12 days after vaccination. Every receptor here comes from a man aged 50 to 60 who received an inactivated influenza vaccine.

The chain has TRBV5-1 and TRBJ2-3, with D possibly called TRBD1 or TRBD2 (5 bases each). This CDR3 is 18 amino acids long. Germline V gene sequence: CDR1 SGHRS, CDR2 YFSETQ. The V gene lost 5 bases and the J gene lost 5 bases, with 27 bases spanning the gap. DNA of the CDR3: TGCGCCAGCAGTTCTTTCTCGGGGTCCCTCACGAGGGGAGATACGCAGTATTTT. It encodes CASSSFSGSLTRGDTQYF.

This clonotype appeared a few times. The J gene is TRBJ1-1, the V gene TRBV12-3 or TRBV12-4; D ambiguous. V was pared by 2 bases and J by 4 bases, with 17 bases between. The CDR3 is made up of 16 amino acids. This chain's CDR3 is CASSLSVPSVSTEAFF. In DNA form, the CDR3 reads TGTGCCAGCAGTTTAAGCGTCCCGAGCGTGAGCACTGAAGCTTTCTTT.

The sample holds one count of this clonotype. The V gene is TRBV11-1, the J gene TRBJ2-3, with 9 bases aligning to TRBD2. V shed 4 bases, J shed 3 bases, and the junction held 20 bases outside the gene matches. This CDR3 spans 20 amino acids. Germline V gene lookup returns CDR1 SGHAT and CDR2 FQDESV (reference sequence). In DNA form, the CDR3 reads TGTGCCAGCAGCTCCACTTTACTAGCGGGCGCCAGCACGGGTACAGATACGCAGTATTTT. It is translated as CASSSTLLAGASTGTDTQYF.

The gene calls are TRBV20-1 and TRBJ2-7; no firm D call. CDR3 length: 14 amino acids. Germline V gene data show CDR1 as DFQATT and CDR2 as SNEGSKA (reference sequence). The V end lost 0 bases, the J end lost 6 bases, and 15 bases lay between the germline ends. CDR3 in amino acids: CSAREGSSPVEQYF. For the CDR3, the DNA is TGCAGTGCTAGAGAGGGGTCCTCGCCTGTCGAGCAGTACTTC.

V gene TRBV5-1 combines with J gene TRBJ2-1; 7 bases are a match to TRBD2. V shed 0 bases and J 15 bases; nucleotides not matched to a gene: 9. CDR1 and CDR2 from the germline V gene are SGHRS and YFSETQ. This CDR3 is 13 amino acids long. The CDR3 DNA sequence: TGCGCCAGCAGCTTGGGGGGGAGGGAGTTCCCGTTCTTC. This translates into CASSLGGREFPFF.

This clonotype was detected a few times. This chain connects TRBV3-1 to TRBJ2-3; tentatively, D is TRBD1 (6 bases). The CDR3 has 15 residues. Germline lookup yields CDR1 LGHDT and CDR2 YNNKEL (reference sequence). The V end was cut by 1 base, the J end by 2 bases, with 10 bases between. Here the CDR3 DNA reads TGTGCCAGCAGCCAAGTGGGGGCTGACACAGATACGCAGTATTTT. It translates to CASSQVGADTDTQYF.

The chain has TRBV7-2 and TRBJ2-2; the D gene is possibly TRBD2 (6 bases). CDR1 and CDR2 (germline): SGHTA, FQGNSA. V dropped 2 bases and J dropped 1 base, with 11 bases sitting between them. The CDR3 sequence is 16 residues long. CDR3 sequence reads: CASSLNGGENTGELFF. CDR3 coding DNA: TGTGCCAGCAGCTTAAATGGCGGGGAGAACACCGGGGAGCTGTTTTTT.

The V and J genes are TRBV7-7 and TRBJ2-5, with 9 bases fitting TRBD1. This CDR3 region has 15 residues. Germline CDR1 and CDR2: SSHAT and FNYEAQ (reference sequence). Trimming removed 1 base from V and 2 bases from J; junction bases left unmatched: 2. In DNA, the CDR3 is TGTGCCAGCAGCTTAGTGGGGACAGGGCAAGAGACCCAGTACTTC. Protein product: CASSLVGTGQETQYF. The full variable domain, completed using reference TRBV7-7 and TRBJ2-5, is GAGVSQSPRYKVTKRGQDVTLRCDPISSHATLYWYQQALGQGPEFLTYFNYEAQPDKSGLPSDRFSAERPEGSISTLTIQRTEQRDSAMYRCASSLVGTGQETQYFGPGTRLLVL.

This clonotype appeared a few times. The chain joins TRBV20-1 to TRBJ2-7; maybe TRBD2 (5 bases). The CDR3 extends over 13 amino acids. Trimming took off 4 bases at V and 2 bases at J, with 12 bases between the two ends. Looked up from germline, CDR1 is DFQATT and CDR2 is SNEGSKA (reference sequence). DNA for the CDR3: TGCAGTGCTAATGTTGAGGGCCCCTACGAGCAGTACTTC. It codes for CSANVEGPYEQYF.

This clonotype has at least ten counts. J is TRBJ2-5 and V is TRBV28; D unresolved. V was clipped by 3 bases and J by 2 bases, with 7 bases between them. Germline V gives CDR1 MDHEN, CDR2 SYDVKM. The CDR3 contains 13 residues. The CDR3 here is CASSFSGQETQYF. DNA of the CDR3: TGTGCCAGCAGTTTTTCAGGTCAAGAGACCCAGTACTTC.

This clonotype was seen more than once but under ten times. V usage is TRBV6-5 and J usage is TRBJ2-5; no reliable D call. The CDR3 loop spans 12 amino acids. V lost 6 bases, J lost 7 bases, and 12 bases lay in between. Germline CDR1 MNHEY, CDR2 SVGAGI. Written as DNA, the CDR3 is TGTGCCAGCAGCCGGGCTCTGGGGACCCAGTACTTC. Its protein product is CASSRALGTQYF.

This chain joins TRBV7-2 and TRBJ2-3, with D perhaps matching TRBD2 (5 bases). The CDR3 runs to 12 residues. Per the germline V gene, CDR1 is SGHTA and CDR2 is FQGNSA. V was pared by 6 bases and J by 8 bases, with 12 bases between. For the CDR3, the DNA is TGTGCCAGCAGACTCACTAGGAGTACGCAGTATTTT. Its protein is CASRLTRSTQYF.

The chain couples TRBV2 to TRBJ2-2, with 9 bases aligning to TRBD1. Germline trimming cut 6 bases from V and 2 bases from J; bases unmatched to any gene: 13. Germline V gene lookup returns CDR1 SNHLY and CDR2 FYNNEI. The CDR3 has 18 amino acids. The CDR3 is CASRDGTGGHKNTGELFF. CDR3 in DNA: TGTGCCAGCAGGGACGGAACAGGGGGCCACAAAAACACCGGGGAGCTGTTTTTT.

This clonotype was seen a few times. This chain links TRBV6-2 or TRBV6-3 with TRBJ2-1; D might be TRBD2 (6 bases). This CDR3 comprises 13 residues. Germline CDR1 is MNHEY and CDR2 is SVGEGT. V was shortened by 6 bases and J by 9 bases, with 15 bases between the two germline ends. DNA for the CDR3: TGTGCCAGCAGCCGAGGACTACGTCGTGAGCAGTTCTTC. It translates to CASSRGLRREQFF.

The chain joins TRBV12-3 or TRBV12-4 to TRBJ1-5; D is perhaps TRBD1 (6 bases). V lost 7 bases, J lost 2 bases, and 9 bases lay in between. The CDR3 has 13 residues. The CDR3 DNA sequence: TGTGCCAGCACCCCAGGGGGCAATCAGCCCCAGCATTTT. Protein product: CASTPGGNQPQHF.

CDR3 in DNA: TGTGCCAGTAGAACCGACGGGTATAGCAATCAGCCCCAGCATTTT. The encoded protein is CASRTDGYSNQPQHF. The rearrangement joins TRBV19 to TRBJ1-5, with D unclear. The V gene's germline CDR1 is LNHDA and CDR2 SQIVND (reference sequence). The CDR3 contains 15 residues. V was clipped by 6 bases and J by 0 bases, with 12 bases between them.

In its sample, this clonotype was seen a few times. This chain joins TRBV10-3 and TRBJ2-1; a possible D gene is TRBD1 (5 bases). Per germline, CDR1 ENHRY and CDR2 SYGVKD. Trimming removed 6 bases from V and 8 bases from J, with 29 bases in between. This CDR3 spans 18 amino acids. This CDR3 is CAIRTSVRVSDSSDEQFF. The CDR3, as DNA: TGTGCCATCAGGACCTCGGTCAGGGTATCGGATAGCAGCGATGAGCAGTTCTTC.

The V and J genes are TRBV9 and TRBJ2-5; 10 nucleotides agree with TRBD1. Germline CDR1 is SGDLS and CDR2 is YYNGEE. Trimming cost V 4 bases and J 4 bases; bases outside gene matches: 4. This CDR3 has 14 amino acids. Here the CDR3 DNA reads TGTGCCAGCAGCAACCGGGACAGGGGAGAGACCCAGTACTTC. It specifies CASSNRDRGETQYF.

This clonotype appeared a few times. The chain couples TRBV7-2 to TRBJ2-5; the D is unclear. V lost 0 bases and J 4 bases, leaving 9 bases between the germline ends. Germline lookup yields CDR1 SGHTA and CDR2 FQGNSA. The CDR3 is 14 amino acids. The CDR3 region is CASSLAAQIETQYF. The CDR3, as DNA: TGTGCCAGCAGCTTAGCGGCACAGATAGAGACCCAGTACTTC.

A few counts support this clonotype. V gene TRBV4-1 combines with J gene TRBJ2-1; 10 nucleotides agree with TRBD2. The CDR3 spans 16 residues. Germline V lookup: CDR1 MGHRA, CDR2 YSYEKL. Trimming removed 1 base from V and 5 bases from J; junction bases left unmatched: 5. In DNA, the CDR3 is TGCGCCAGCAGCCAAGGACCAGCGGGAGGGCACAATGAGCAGTTCTTC. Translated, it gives CASSQGPAGGHNEQFF.

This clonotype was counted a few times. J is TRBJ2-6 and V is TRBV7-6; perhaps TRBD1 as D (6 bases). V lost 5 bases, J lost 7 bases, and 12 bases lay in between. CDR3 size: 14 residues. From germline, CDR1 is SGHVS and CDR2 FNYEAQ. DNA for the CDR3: TGTGCCAGCAGCGCAGGTGGGACAGCCAACGTCCTGACTTTC. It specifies CASSAGGTANVLTF.

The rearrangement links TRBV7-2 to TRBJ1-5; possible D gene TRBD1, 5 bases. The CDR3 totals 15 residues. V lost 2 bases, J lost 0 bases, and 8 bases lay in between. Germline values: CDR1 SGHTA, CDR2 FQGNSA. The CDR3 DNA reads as TGTGCCAGCAGCTTATCGGACAATAGCAATCAGCCCCAGCATTTT. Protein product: CASSLSDNSNQPQHF.

CDR3 sequence (DNA): TGTGCCAGCAGCTTTCGGAGCATGAACACTGAAGCTTTCTTT. It is translated as CASSFRSMNTEAFF. This chain joins TRBV7-2 and TRBJ1-1, with D unclear. The V gene lost 3 bases and the J gene lost 0 bases, with 8 bases spanning the gap. The CDR3 length is 14 residues. Germline loops: CDR1 SGHTA, CDR2 FQGNSA.

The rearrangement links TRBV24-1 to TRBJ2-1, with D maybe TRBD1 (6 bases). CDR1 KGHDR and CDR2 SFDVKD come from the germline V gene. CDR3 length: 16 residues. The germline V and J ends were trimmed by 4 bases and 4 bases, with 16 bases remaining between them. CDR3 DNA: TGTGCCACCAGTGACCCCCGATTAGGGGGATACAATGAGCAGTTCTTC. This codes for CATSDPRLGGYNEQFF.

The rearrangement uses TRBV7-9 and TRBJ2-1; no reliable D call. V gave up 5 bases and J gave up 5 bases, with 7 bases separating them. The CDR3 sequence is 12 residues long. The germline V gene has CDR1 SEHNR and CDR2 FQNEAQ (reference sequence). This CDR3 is CASSPNHNEQFF. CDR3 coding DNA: TGTGCCAGCAGCCCGAACCACAATGAGCAGTTCTTC.

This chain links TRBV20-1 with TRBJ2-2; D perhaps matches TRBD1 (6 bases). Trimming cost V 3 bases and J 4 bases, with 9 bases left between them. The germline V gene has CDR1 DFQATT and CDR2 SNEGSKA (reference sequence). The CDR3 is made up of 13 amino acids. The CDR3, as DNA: TGCAGTGCTAGTAGGACAGCCACCGGGGAGCTGTTTTTT. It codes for CSASRTATGELFF.